This passage covers 12 T cell receptor beta chains from one sample sequenced in a study of shared clonotypes between healthy human individuals. Produced via immunoSEQ multiplex PCR; TCRdb's table is partial and in-frame only. The table includes 550,000 to 850,000 clones, 55% to 80% detected once. The sample comprised memory CD4+ T cells sorted from blood. The subset denotes: CD45RA-negative fraction. Every receptor here comes from a woman in her thirties in good health.

The chain is built from TRBV5-5 and TRBJ1-4, with no clear D. The CDR3 has 15 amino acids. Germline CDR1 SGHKS, CDR2 YYEKEE (reference sequence). Trimming removed 5 bases from V and 7 bases from J, with 18 bases in between. DNA for the CDR3: TGTGCCAGCAGTGTGCTGGGGTTGACGGGTGAAAAACTGTTTTTT. It is translated as CASSVLGLTGEKLFF. The variable domain in full, with the rest retrieved from reference TRBV5-5 and TRBJ1-4, is DAGVTQSPTHLIKTRGQQVTLRCSPISGHKSVSWYQQVLGQGPQFIFQYYEKEERGRGNFPDRFSARQFPNYSSELNVNALLLGDSALYLCASSVLGLTGEKLFFGSGTQLSVL.

This chain connects TRBV7-4 to TRBJ1-5; D is unclear. Germline lookup yields CDR1 SGHVT and CDR2 SQSDAQ. The CDR3 is 15 amino acids. V was shortened by 5 bases and J by 7 bases, with 18 bases between the two germline ends. CDR3 nucleotides: TGTGCCAGCAGCCAAACGAGCACCTCAGCACAGCCCCAGCATTTT. Amino acid sequence: CASSQTSTSAQPQHF. Full variable domain (missing parts from reference TRBV7-4 and TRBJ1-5): GAGVSQSPRYKVAKRGRDVALRCDSISGHVTLYWYRQTLGQGSEVLTYSQSDAQRDKSGRPSGRFSAERPERSVSTLKIQRTEQGDSAVYLCASSQTSTSAQPQHFGDGTRLSIL.

The chain links TRBV2 to TRBJ2-1; TRBD2 matches at 11 bases. J lost 6 bases, V lost 6 bases, and 10 bases had no gene match. CDR1 SNHLY and CDR2 FYNNEI come from the germline V gene. The CDR3 is 16 residues long. The CDR3 loop is CASSHATSGSPNEQFF. In DNA, the CDR3 is TGTGCCAGCAGCCACGCCACTAGCGGGAGCCCCAATGAGCAGTTCTTC. The complete variable domain, with remaining parts taken from reference TRBV2 and TRBJ2-1, reads EPEVTQTPSHQVTQMGQEVILRCVPISNHLYFYWYRQILGQKVEFLVSFYNNEISEKSEIFDDQFSVERPDGSNFTLKIRSTKLEDSAMYFCASSHATSGSPNEQFFGPGTRLTVL.

The genes are TRBV28 and TRBJ1-3; 7 nucleotides match TRBD1. Trimming took 6 bases from V and 0 from J; bases not matched to a gene: 8. The germline V gene encodes CDR1 MDHEN and CDR2 SYDVKM. The CDR3 extends over 16 amino acids. The CDR3 here is CASRSQGGGSGNTIYF. The CDR3 nucleotides are TGTGCCAGCAGATCCCAGGGGGGTGGCTCTGGAAACACCATATATTTT.

The chain combines TRBV28 with TRBJ2-7; possible D gene TRBD2, 6 bases. CDR3 length: 12 residues. The germline V gene has CDR1 MDHEN and CDR2 SYDVKM. V gave up 6 bases and J gave up 7 bases, with 13 bases separating them. CDR3 sequence: CASSRDLGEQYF. CDR3 coding DNA: TGTGCCAGCAGCCGGGACTTGGGAGAGCAGTACTTC.

This clone was observed a few times. This chain uses TRBV15 with TRBJ1-4; D is ambiguous. The CDR3 spans 17 residues. Germline V gives CDR1 LNHNV, CDR2 YYDKDF (reference sequence). Trimming took off 2 bases at V and 4 bases at J, with 17 bases between the two ends. This CDR3 is CATSRNYQTTGNEKLFF. In DNA form, the CDR3 reads TGTGCCACCAGCAGAAACTACCAGACAACGGGTAATGAAAAACTGTTTTTT.

The chain uses TRBV7-9 and TRBJ2-5, with 10 positions matching TRBD2. This CDR3 is built from 16 residues. V dropped 7 bases and J dropped 5; count of bases not matched to a gene: 13. Per the germline V gene, CDR1 is SEHNR and CDR2 is FQNEAQ (reference sequence). CDR3 protein: CASNHYLAGAVETQYF. CDR3 in DNA: TGTGCCAGCAACCACTATCTAGCGGGAGCTGTGGAGACCCAGTACTTC. Variable domain in full (rest from reference TRBV7-9 and TRBJ2-5): DTGVSQNPRHKITKRGQNVTFRCDPISEHNRLYWYRQTLGQGPEFLTYFQNEAQLEKSRLLSDRFSAERPKGSFSTLEIQRTEQGDSAMYLCASNHYLAGAVETQYFGPGTRLLVL.

This chain connects TRBV27 to TRBJ2-1; 9 bases are a match to TRBD2. With V trimmed by 1 base and J by 3 bases, 4 bases remained unmatched. This CDR3 spans 16 amino acids. The germline CDR1 and CDR2 sequences are MNHEY and SMNVEV (reference sequence). The CDR3 bases are TGTGCCAGCAGTTTATTATGGACTAGCGACTACAATGAGCAGTTCTTC. Its translation is CASSLLWTSDYNEQFF.

The V call is TRBV5-1, the J call TRBJ2-1; tentative D call: TRBD1 (5 bases). With 2 bases removed from V and 7 bases from J, the gap between germline ends came to 10 bases. Looked up from germline, CDR1 is SGHRS and CDR2 is YFSETQ. This CDR3 has 13 amino acids. The CDR3, as DNA: TGCGCCAGCAGCTTACAGGAAGGGAATGAGCAGTTCTTC. It encodes CASSLQEGNEQFF.

This sequence joins TRBV28 and TRBJ2-1; the match to TRBD2 covers 10 bases. This CDR3 has 15 residues. Germline-derived CDR1 and CDR2 are MDHEN and SYDVKM. V dropped 2 bases and J dropped 6; count of bases not matched to a gene: 4. The DNA of the CDR3 is TGTGCCAGCAGTTTACAGCGGGAGGGTTCCAATGAGCAGTTCTTC. Translation: CASSLQREGSNEQFF. Full variable domain (remainder filled in from reference TRBV28 and TRBJ2-1): DVKVTQSSRYLVKRTGEKVFLECVQDMDHENMFWYRQDPGLGLRLIYFSYDVKMKEKGDIPEGYSVSREKKERFSLILESASTNQTSMYLCASSLQREGSNEQFFGPGTRLTVL.

This chain joins TRBV28 and TRBJ2-1, with 11 positions matching TRBD2. V gave up 11 bases and J gave up 7 bases; unmatched junction bases: 13. CDR1 and CDR2 (germline): MDHEN, SYDVKM. The CDR3 loop spans 15 amino acids. CDR3: CAAGPTSGKGNEQFF. The CDR3 bases are TGTGCCGCCGGTCCGACTAGCGGGAAAGGGAATGAGCAGTTCTTC.

V usage is TRBV5-1 and J usage is TRBJ2-3; tentatively, D is TRBD2 (5 bases). This CDR3 is 11 amino acids long. Germline V gene data show CDR1 as SGHRS and CDR2 as YFSETQ. The V end was cut by 4 bases, the J end by 8 bases, with 8 bases between. The DNA for the CDR3 is TGCGCCAGCAGCGAGGGAGCTACGCAGTATTTT. As protein: CASSEGATQYF.